The 12 T cell receptor beta chains presented below share a single source sample, sequenced in a study of blood T cell repertoires in COVID-19. Sequenced by immunoSEQ multiplex PCR; TCRdb stores in-frame clones only, minus some. The data contain over 350,000 clones, more than 75% of them seen just once; the ten biggest clones take up 1.2%. The source material was PBMCs or T cells enriched from blood (not recorded which). Receptor source: a woman between 18 and 29 years old who had recovered from COVID-19.

CDR3 amino acids: CASSSQGNQPQHF. In DNA, the CDR3 is TGTGCCAGCTCATCCCAGGGTAATCAGCCCCAGCATTTT. The J gene is TRBJ1-5, the V gene TRBV18; a possible D gene is TRBD1 (5 bases). Looked up from germline, CDR1 is KGHSH and CDR2 is LQKENI. V was cut by 5 bases and J by 4 bases, with 9 bases left in between. The CDR3 runs to 13 residues.

This chain connects TRBV13 to TRBJ1-6; TRBD1 is a possible D gene (5 bases). The CDR3 is 13 amino acids. V gave up 3 bases and J gave up 7 bases, with 7 bases separating them. Germline V gives CDR1 PRHDT, CDR2 FYEKMQ (reference sequence). CDR3 protein: CASSFDRNSPLHF. CDR3 in DNA: TGTGCCAGCAGCTTCGACAGAAATTCACCCCTCCACTTT.

The V gene is TRBV9, the J gene TRBJ2-5; no reliable D call. The CDR3 sequence is 14 residues long. CDR1 and CDR2 from the germline V gene are SGDLS and YYNGEE. Trimming took 3 bases from V and 4 from J, leaving 13 bases between them. CDR3 in amino acids: CASSAAAMVETQYF. In DNA, the CDR3 is TGTGCCAGCAGCGCGGCAGCGATGGTAGAGACCCAGTACTTC.

V is TRBV19 and J is TRBJ2-2, with 9 bases lining up with TRBD1. The CDR3 covers 16 residues. Unmatched junction bases numbered 5, after V lost 1 base and J lost 5 bases. CDR1 LNHDA and CDR2 SQIVND come from the germline V gene (reference sequence). This CDR3 is CASSIAGTGLTGELFF. The CDR3 region has the DNA TGTGCCAGTAGTATAGCCGGGACAGGGTTGACCGGGGAGCTGTTTTTT.

There are a few counts of this clone. The chain combines TRBV7-3 with TRBJ2-1; D might be TRBD1 (5 bases). This CDR3 is 14 amino acids long. V was clipped by 1 base and J by 5 bases, with 9 bases between them. Germline V gene sequence: CDR1 SGHTA, CDR2 FQGTGA. The CDR3: CASSLKAGNNEQFF. The CDR3 region has the DNA TGTGCCAGCAGCTTAAAAGCAGGGAACAATGAGCAGTTCTTC.

The CDR3 nucleotides read TGTGCCAGCAGTTTGGCCCCCTCAAGTCAGCCCCAGCATTTT. This codes for CASSLAPSSQPQHF. The gene calls are TRBV27 and TRBJ1-5; D remains ambiguous. The germline V gene has CDR1 MNHEY and CDR2 SMNVEV (reference sequence). The CDR3 runs to 14 residues. V dropped 3 bases and J dropped 6 bases, with 12 bases sitting between them.

CDR3 bases: TGTGCCTGGAGTGCTTCAGGGGCCCCTCGACGGGGCTACACCTTC. Residues: CAWSASGAPRRGYTF. The chain couples TRBV30 to TRBJ1-2; maybe TRBD1 (6 bases). This CDR3 comprises 15 residues. V was cut by 1 base and J by 8 bases, with 20 bases left in between. Germline CDR1 reads GTSNPN; CDR2 reads SVGIG (reference sequence). Variable domain in full (rest from reference TRBV30 and TRBJ1-2): SQTIHQWPATLVQPVGSPLSLECTVEGTSNPNLYWYRQAAGRGLQLLFYSVGIGQISSEVPQNLSASRPQDRQFILSSKKLLLSDSGFYLCAWSASGAPRRGYTFGSGTRLTVV.

In its sample, this clone was seen once. V and J are TRBV3-1 (or the pseudogene TRBV3-2) and TRBJ1-2, with D tentatively TRBD1 (6 bases). With 0 bases removed from V and 3 bases from J, the gap between germline ends came to 11 bases. The CDR3 totals 15 residues. Per germline, CDR1 LGHDT and CDR2 YNNKEL (reference sequence). The CDR3 here is CASSQDRYRDYGYTF. DNA for the CDR3: TGTGCCAGCAGCCAAGATCGGTACAGGGACTATGGCTACACCTTC.

The gene calls are TRBV7-2 and TRBJ1-2; TRBD1 matches at 9 bases. Germline assignment: CDR1 SGHTA and CDR2 FQGNSA. The CDR3 spans 17 residues. With 0 bases clipped from V and 5 bases from J, the junction kept 10 bases outside the gene matches. The CDR3 DNA sequence: TGTGCCAGCAGCTTAGCGCCCCCACGGACAGGGGAGTATGGCTACACCTTC. As protein: CASSLAPPRTGEYGYTF.

The chain combines TRBV30 with TRBJ1-1; possibly TRBD1 for D (6 bases). CDR1 GTSNPN and CDR2 SVGIG come from the germline V gene (reference sequence). CDR3 length: 13 amino acids. With 5 bases removed from V and 3 bases from J, the gap between germline ends came to 13 bases. Here the CDR3 DNA reads TGTGCCTGGGCCTTGGGGGGGCACACTGAAGCTTTCTTT. Translation: CAWALGGHTEAFF.

V usage is TRBV12-5 and J usage is TRBJ2-7, with TRBD1 identical over 7 bases. V lost 6 bases and J lost 6; bases outside the gene matches: 2. The germline V gene has CDR1 LGHNT and CDR2 FRNRAP. The CDR3 covers 11 residues. The CDR3 here is CASGTGSEQYF. The CDR3 nucleotides are TGTGCTAGTGGGACAGGGTCCGAGCAGTACTTC.

The chain joins TRBV3-1 (or the pseudogene TRBV3-2) to TRBJ1-2; no clear D gene. The V and J ends lost 5 bases and 8 bases respectively, with 15 bases between them. This CDR3 region has 13 residues. CDR1 and CDR2 from the germline V gene are LGHDT and YNNKEL (reference sequence). The CDR3 DNA reads TGTGCCAGCAGCTTCCGTCCACCTGGCGGCTACACCTTC. The encoded protein is CASSFRPPGGYTF.